Sequencing of this T cell receptor beta chain was carried out in a study of shared clonotypes between healthy human individuals. Study-level results: Approximately 4.6% of naive CD4 clonotypes were common to a few donors.

Libraries were prepared by immunoSEQ multiplex PCR; TCRdb keeps only in-frame clonotypes and omits some of them. This table holds about 2.4 million clones, roughly 93% found once. V lost 2 bases to trimming and J lost 5 bases, with 16 bases between them. The CDR3 spans 16 residues. Germline lookup yields CDR1 MNHNS and CDR2 SASEGT. Comments on this clone: Antigen unknown.

This sequence joins TRBV6-1 and TRBJ1-5; D is possibly TRBD1 (5 bases). The sequencing sample was made of naive CD4+ T cells from PBMCs. Subset described: CD45RA+ positively selected. The clonotype comes from a man between 18 and 35 years old in good health. Some clones in this sample may be carry-over from other donors' samples. In DNA form, the CDR3 reads TGTGCCAGCAGTGAAAGATTCCCGGGGACCTATCAGCCCCAGCATTTT. This translates into CASSERFPGTYQPQHF.